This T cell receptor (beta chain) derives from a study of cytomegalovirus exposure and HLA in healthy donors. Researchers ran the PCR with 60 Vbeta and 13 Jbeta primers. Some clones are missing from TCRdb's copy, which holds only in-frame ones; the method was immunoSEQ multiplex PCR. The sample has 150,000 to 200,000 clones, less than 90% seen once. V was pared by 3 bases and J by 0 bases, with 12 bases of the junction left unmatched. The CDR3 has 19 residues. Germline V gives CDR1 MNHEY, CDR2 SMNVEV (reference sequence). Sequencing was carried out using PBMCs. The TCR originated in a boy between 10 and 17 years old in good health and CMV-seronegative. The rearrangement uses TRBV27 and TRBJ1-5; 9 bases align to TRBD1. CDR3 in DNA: TGTGCCAGCAGTTTTATAGGGGACAGGGCCCTTTATAGCAATCAGCCCCAGCATTTT. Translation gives CASSFIGDRALYSNQPQHF.